The entry below gives a single TCR beta chain sequence along with its context. The source of the sample is a study of T cells in tumors after PD-1 blockade. In the study overall: Excluded were patients with checkpoint blockade, immunosuppressants, or radiotherapy or other anti-cancer therapy within 4 weeks.

Sequencing was performed with immunoSEQ multiplex PCR; in TCRdb, only in-frame clones are kept and a portion is missing. This sample has some 14,000 clones, with roughly 70% found just once. Post-treatment squamous cell carcinoma samples were taken on average 31 days after treatment start. The sequence came from a human donor with cutaneous squamous cell carcinoma. This specimen consisted of tumor tissue, obtained after anti-PD-1 treatment.

The CDR3, as DNA: TGTGCTAGTGGTTTGGATCCGGCGGGACTCTTTGTGGGGTTCACAGATACGCAGTATTTT. Its translation is CASGLDPAGLFVGFTDTQYF. V is TRBV12-5 and J is TRBJ2-3; perhaps TRBD2 as D (6 bases). Trimming pared 1 base from V and 2 bases from J, leaving 25 bases between. Germline V lookup: CDR1 LGHNT, CDR2 FRNRAP. This CDR3 spans 20 amino acids. Supplemented by reference TRBV12-5 and TRBJ2-3, the full variable domain reads DARVTQTPRHKVTEMGQEVTMRCQPILGHNTVFWYRQTMMQGLELLAYFRNRAPLDDSGMPKDRFSAEMPDATLATLKIQPSEPRDSAVYFCASGLDPAGLFVGFTDTQYFGPGTRLTVL.